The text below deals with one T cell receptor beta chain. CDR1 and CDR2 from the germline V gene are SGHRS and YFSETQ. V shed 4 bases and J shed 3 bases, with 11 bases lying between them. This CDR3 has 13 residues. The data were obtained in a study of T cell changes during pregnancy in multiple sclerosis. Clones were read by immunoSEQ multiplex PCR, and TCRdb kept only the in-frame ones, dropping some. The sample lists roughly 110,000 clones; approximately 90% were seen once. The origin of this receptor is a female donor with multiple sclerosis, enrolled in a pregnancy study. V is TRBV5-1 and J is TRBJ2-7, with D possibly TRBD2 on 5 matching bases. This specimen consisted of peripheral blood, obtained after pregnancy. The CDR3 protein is CASSLGRDYEQYF. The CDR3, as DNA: TGCGCCAGCAGCCTCGGACGGGACTACGAGCAGTACTTC.